The clone carrying this T cell receptor (beta chain) has at least ten counts. Antigen specificity is unknown. The data stem from a study of T cell repertoires in cytomegalovirus infection. Looking at the study overall: HLA-B-restricted CMV epitopes that are well studied, plus recently identified HLA-C-restricted ones, were used by the study. TCR beta signatures that were public indicated CMV infection and matching HLA type. General study findings and limits: HLA-C-restricted CMV-specific TCR beta clonotypes were dominant in the ex vivo response. Carriage of CMV together with the relevant HLA was identifiable through cumulative public TCR beta family frequency.

TCRdb processed the reads anew with MiXCR; each CDR3 protein has one entry. The data show 70,000 to 85,000 distinct CDR3 sequences, roughly 40% seen once. The V and J ends lost 1 base and 0 bases respectively, with 9 bases between them. Germline values: CDR1 SGHVS, CDR2 FQNEAQ. The CDR3 spans 16 residues. The sample was CD8+ T cells from cultured PBMCs, taken from culture after CMV antigen stimulation. The chain uses TRBV7-8 and TRBJ2-2, with a weak D call TRBD1 (5 bases). The clonotype comes from a human donor in good health (CMV status not recorded). Some clones in this sample may be carry-over from other donors' samples. The CDR3 DNA reads as TGTGCCAGCAGCTTAGGGCCAGGGCCGAACACCGGGGAGCTGTTTTTT. Protein product: CASSLGPGPNTGELFF. The full variable domain, completed using reference TRBV7-8 and TRBJ2-2, is GAGVSQSPRYKVAKRGQDVALRCDPISGHVSLFWYQQALGQGPEFLTYFQNEAQLDKSGLPSDRFFAERPEGSVSTLKIQRTQQEDSAVYLCASSLGPGPNTGELFFGEGSRLTVL.